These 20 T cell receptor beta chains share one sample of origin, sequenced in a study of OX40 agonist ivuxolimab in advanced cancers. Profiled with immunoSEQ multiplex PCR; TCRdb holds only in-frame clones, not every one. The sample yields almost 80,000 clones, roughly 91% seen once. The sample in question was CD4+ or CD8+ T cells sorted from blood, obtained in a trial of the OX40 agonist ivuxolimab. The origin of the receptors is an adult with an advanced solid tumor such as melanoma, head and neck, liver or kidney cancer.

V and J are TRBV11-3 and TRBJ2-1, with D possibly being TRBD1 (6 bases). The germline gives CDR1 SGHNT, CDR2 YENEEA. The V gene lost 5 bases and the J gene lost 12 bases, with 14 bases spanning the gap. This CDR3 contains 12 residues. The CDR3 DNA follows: TGTGCCAGCAGCCGGACAGAGTTAGGGCAGTTCTTC. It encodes CASSRTELGQFF.

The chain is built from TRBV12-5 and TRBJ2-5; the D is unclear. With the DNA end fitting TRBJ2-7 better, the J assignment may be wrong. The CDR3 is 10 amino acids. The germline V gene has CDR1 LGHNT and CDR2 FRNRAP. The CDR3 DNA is TGTGCTAGTGTTCAGTACGAGCAGTACTTC. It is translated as CASVQYEQYF.

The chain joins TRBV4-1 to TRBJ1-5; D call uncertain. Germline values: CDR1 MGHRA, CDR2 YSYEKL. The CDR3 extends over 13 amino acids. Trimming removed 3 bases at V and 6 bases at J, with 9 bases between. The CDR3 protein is CASSQGERQPQHF. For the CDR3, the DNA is TGCGCCAGCAGCCAGGGAGAACGTCAGCCCCAGCATTTT.

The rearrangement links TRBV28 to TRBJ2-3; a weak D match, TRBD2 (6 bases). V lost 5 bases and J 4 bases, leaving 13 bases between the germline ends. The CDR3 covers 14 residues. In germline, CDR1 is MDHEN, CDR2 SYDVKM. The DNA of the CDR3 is TGTGCCAGCAGTGGGACTCCCAATTCAGATACGCAGTATTTT. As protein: CASSGTPNSDTQYF.

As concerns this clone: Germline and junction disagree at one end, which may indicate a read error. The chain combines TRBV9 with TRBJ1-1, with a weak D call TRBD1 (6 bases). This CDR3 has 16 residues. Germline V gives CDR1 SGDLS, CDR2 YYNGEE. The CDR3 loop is CTSSVAIGGKGTEAFF. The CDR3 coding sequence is TGTACCAGCAGCGTAGCGATCGGGGGCAAAGGCACTGAAGCTTTCTTT.

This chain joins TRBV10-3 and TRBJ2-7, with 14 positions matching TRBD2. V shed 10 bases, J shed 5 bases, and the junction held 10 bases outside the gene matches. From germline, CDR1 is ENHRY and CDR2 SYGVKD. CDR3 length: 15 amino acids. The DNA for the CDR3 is TGTGCCACAGGCCCAGGACTAGCGGGAGGCCACGAGCAGTACTTC. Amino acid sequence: CATGPGLAGGHEQYF.

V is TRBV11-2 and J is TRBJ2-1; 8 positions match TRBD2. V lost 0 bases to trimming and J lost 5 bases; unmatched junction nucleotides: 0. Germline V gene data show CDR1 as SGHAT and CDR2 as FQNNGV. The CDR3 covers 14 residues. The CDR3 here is CASSLELADNEQFF. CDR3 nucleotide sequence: TGTGCCAGCAGCTTAGAACTAGCGGACAATGAGCAGTTCTTC.

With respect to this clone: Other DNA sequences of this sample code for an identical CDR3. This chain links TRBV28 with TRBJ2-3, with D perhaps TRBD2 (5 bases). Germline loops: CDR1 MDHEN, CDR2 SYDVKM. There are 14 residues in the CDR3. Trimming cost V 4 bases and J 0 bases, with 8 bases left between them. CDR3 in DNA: TGTGCCAGCAGTTCAGGCGGGAGCACAGATACGCAGTATTTT. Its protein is CASSSGGSTDTQYF.

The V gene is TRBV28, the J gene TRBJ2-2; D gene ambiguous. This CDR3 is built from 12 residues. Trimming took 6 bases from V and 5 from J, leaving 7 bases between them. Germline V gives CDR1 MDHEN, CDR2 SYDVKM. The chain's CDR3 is CASSGWTGELFF. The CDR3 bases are TGTGCCAGCAGCGGGTGGACCGGGGAGCTGTTTTTT.

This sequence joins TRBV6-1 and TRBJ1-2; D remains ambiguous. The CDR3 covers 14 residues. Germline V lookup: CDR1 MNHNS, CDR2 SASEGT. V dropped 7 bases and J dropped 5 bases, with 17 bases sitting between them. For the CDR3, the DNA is TGTGCCAGCAAGTTTGAGGCGGCGGCTTATGGCTACACCTTC. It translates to CASKFEAAAYGYTF.

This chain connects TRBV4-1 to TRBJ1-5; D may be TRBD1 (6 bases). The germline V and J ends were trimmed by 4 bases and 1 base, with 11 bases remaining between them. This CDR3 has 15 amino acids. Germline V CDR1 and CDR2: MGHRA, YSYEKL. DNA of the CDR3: TGCGCCAGCAGCCCACACAGGGTAAGCAATCAGCCCCAGCATTTT. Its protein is CASSPHRVSNQPQHF.

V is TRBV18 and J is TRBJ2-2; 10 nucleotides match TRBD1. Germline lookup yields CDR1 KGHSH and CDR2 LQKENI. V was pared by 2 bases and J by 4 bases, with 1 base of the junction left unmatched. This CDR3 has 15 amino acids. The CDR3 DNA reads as TGTGCCAGCTCACCAGGACAGGGGGGCACCGGGGAGCTGTTTTTT. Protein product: CASSPGQGGTGELFF. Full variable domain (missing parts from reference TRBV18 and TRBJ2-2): NAGVMQNPRHLVRRRGQEARLRCSPMKGHSHVYWYRQLPEEGLKFMVYLQKENIIDESGMPKERFSAEFPKEGPSILRIQQVVRGDSAAYFCASSPGQGGTGELFFGEGSRLTVL.

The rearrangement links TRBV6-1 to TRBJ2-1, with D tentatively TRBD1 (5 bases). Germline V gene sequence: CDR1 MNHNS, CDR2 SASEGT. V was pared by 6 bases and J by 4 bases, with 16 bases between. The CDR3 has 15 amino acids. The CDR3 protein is CASSYQGLRYNEQFF. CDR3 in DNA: TGTGCCAGCAGCTATCAGGGTCTTCGTTACAATGAGCAGTTCTTC.

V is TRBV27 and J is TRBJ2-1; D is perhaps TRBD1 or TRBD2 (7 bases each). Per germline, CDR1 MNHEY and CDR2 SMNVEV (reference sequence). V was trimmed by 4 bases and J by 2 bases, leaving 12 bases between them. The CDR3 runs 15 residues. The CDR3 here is CASSWEGAAYNEQFF. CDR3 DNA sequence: TGTGCCAGCAGTTGGGAGGGGGCCGCCTACAATGAGCAGTTCTTC.

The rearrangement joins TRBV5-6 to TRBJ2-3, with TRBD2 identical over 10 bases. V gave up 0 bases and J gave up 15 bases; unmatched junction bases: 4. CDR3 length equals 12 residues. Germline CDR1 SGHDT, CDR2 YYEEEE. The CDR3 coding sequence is TGTGCCAGCAGCTTGGGGCTAGCGGGAGAATATTTT. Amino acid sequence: CASSLGLAGEYF.

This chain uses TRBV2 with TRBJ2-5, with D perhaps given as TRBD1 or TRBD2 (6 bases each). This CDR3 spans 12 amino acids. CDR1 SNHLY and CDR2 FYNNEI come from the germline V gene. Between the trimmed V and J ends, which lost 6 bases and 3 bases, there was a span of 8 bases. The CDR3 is CASRGGEETQYF. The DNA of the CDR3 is TGTGCCAGCAGGGGGGGCGAAGAGACCCAGTACTTC.

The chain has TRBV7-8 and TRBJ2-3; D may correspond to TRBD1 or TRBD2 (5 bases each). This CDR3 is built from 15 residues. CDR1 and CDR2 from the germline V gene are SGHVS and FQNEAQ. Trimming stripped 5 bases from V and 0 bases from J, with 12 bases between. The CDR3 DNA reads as TGTGCCAGCAGCCCGGGGCCCACTAGCACAGATACGCAGTATTTT. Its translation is CASSPGPTSTDTQYF.

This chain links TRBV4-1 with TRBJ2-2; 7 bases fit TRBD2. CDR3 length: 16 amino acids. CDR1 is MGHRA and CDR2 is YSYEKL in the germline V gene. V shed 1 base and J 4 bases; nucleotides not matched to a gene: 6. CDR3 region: CASSQAIGGSTGELFF. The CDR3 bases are TGCGCCAGCAGCCAAGCCATTGGCGGGAGCACCGGGGAGCTGTTTTTT.

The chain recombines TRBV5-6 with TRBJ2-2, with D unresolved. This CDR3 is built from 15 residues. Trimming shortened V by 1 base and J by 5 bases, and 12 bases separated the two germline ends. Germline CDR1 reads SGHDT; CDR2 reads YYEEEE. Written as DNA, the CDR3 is TGTGCCAGCAGCTTGAACCTGGGGTATACCGGGGAGCTGTTTTTT. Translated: CASSLNLGYTGELFF.

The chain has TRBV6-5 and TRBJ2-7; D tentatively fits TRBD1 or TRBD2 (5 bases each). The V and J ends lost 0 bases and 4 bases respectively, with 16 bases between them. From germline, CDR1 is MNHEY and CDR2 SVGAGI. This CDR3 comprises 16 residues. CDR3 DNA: TGTGCCAGCAGTTACTCGGTAGGGGCGAGGGGATACGAGCAGTACTTC. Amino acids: CASSYSVGARGYEQYF.